The sequence of this T cell receptor beta chain was determined in a study of blood T cells in healthy people across ages. Study information: About one barcoded beta molecule was captured per two T cells (by template switching). Study findings and constraints: Age advanced and TCR beta diversity per million T cells fell, roughly linearly.

The V gene's germline CDR1 is SQVTM and CDR2 ANQGSEA. V lost 2 bases to trimming and J lost 9 bases, with 11 bases between them. The CDR3 has 12 amino acids. PCR was performed a second time for roughly 7 to 12 cycles using a sample-barcoded 5' primer and a J-beta primer mix. Paired-end reads containing CDR3 totaled no fewer than 2.5 million for each sample. Each CDR3 protein gets one entry after TCRdb re-called the 5' RACE reads with MiXCR. The profile covers about 900,000 distinct CDR3 sequences, with 62% appearing a single time and about a quarter taken by the ten largest. Extraction of total RNA produced a minimum of 5 micrograms from each sample. Comment on this clonotype: Its cognate antigen is unknown.

This receptor was taken from a man aged 25-40 years in good health. What was sequenced was blood. The chain is built from TRBV29-1 and TRBJ2-1; tentative D call: TRBD2 (7 bases). CDR3 loop: CSVERGAPEQFF. The CDR3, as DNA: TGCAGCGTTGAACGGGGGGCACCTGAGCAGTTCTTC.